The T cell receptor beta chain under discussion was sequenced for a study of T cells in Graves' hyperthyroidism and ophthalmopathy. Study findings and constraints: The model made its ophthalmopathy prediction, and onset followed a median approximately six months later.

To note about this clonotype: As yet, its antigen is unknown.

Germline values: CDR1 SGHDT, CDR2 YYEEEE. V gave up 0 bases and J gave up 0 bases, with 9 bases separating them. The CDR3 totals 15 residues. Patients were aged 18 to 65, had disease duration under 2 months, and had newly diagnosed hyperthyroidism. Diagnosis rested on symptoms, serum thyroxine and TRAb, thyroid ultrasound, and orbital computed tomography. Authors of the study amplified TCR beta CDR3 regions from RNA transcripts. Using the HTBI primer set, a first-round RT-PCR was run on the TCR CDR3. TCRdb re-called the multiplex PCR reads with MiXCR, one entry per CDR3 protein. The sample yields some 440,000 distinct CDR3 sequences, less than 20% seen once.

The TCR was taken from a woman aged 18-29 years with Graves' hyperthyroidism. The genes are TRBV5-6 and TRBJ2-5, with D hard to call. Sequencing was carried out using blood. As DNA, the CDR3 is TGTGCCAGCAGCTTGGGCCCAACGTACCAAGAGACCCAGTACTTC. It yields the protein CASSLGPTYQETQYF.